Given below is one T cell receptor beta chain in context. Its antigen is not identified. The sample is drawn from a study of OX40 agonist ivuxolimab in advanced cancers. The study, taken as a whole, reports: Averaged across samples, CD8+ T cells carried more expanded clones than CD4+ did.

This table comes from immunoSEQ multiplex PCR, and its TCRdb copy is limited to in-frame clones, with some not included. The profile shows approximately 63,000 clones, more than 80% of them singletons. This CDR3 region has 17 residues. Trimming left V 3 bases short and J 5 bases short, with 22 bases between. Germline CDR1 is MNHNS and CDR2 is SASEGT. This TCR derives from an adult with an advanced solid tumor such as melanoma, head and neck, liver or kidney cancer. This sequence joins TRBV6-1 and TRBJ2-5; D gene uncertain. This specimen consisted of CD4+ or CD8+ T cells sorted from blood, obtained in a trial of the OX40 agonist ivuxolimab. CDR3 protein: CASSEIEWAQAWETQYF. The CDR3, as DNA: TGTGCCAGCAGTGAGATAGAGTGGGCTCAGGCCTGGGAGACCCAGTACTTC.